This T cell receptor (beta chain) appears in the sequencing data of a study of regulatory T cells in long-lasting Graves disease. General study findings and limits: Relative to newly diagnosed Graves' patients, persistent ones had lower TCR diversity. TRBV28 was favored in persistent disease, as were TRBJ1-2 and TRBJ2-5.

Of note for this clonotype: What it recognizes is unknown.

The authors built TCR beta libraries using iRepertoire HTBI primers and Arm-PCR of CDR3 regions. In the original workflow: Across the samples, identification revealed about 62 TRBV and about 15 TRBJ segments. TCRdb analysed the multiplex PCR reads with MiXCR anew, one entry per CDR3 protein. TCRdb, rather than the study authors, made the V and J calls. The sample lists about 470,000 distinct CDR3 sequences; less than 25% were seen once. Time point defined: persistent/refractory GD, antithyroid drugs over 5 years with positive TRAb. TCR sequences were obtained from RNA taken from PBMCs. Germline V gene sequence: CDR1 MNHNS, CDR2 SASEGT. V was shortened by 0 bases and J by 0 bases, with 17 bases between the two germline ends. The length of the CDR3 is 18 residues.

This sample comprised peripheral blood mononuclear cells (PBMCs), obtained when the disease was refractory, from a patient treated with antithyroid drugs. The clonotype was recovered from a female donor with Graves disease. This sequence joins TRBV6-1 and TRBJ1-1; the D is unclear. CDR3 bases: TGTGCCAGCAGTGAAGCGCCTCCGTGGGAATATATGAACACTGAAGCTTTCTTT. This encodes CASSEAPPWEYMNTEAFF.